These T cell receptor beta chains were read from a single sample in a study of OX40 agonist ivuxolimab in advanced cancers. Produced via immunoSEQ multiplex PCR; TCRdb's table is partial and in-frame only. The sample gives more than 85,000 clones, less than 95% of which show up once; around 1.6% is in the top ten. This specimen consisted of CD4+ or CD8+ T cells sorted from blood, obtained in a trial of the OX40 agonist ivuxolimab. These receptors came from an adult with an advanced solid tumor such as melanoma, head and neck, liver or kidney cancer. CDR3s include the opening cysteine and the closing phenylalanine or tryptophan. The order of the fields is J gene, V gene, CDR3 protein.

j_gene: TRBJ2-2
v_gene: TRBV29-1
CDR3aa: CSVLLGLAGVNTGELFF

j_gene: TRBJ1-3
v_gene: TRBV7-2
CDR3aa: CASSLGQGSENTIYF

j_gene: TRBJ2-7
v_gene: TRBV10-3
CDR3aa: CATGLAGGSYEQYF

j_gene: TRBJ1-2
v_gene: TRBV19
CDR3aa: CASSRGTGSAYGYTF

j_gene: TRBJ1-5
v_gene: TRBV6-5
CDR3aa: CASSYSRDSNQPQHF

j_gene: TRBJ2-7
v_gene: TRBV6-1
CDR3aa: CASRPTGMRAYEQYF

j_gene: TRBJ1-5
v_gene: TRBV6-6
CDR3aa: CASSYGTGSNQPQHF

j_gene: TRBJ1-2
v_gene: TRBV29-1
CDR3aa: CSVQTGGRGGYTF

j_gene: TRBJ1-1
v_gene: TRBV12-2
CDR3aa: CASRLGHRGNTEAFF

j_gene: TRBJ1-6
v_gene: TRBV6-1
CDR3aa: CASSDRVSPLHF

j_gene: TRBJ2-1
v_gene: TRBV12-5
CDR3aa: CASVTDGGNNEQFF

j_gene: TRBJ2-1
v_gene: TRBV5-4
CDR3aa: CASSSPHSSYNEQFF

j_gene: TRBJ2-7
v_gene: TRBV5-6
CDR3aa: CASSLRSLGYEQYF

j_gene: TRBJ2-2
v_gene: TRBV19
CDR3aa: CASTYTGGTGELFF

j_gene: TRBJ2-3
v_gene: TRBV2
CDR3aa: CASSEGLHTDTQYF

j_gene: TRBJ2-2
v_gene: TRBV5-6
CDR3aa: CASSLVASLLNTGELFF

j_gene: TRBJ2-7
v_gene: TRBV6-1
CDR3aa: CASSESYEQYF

j_gene: TRBJ1-1
v_gene: TRBV30
CDR3aa: CAWSLTGGSGEAFF

j_gene: TRBJ2-7
v_gene: TRBV6-5
CDR3aa: CATMRDGSIYEQYF

j_gene: TRBJ2-1
v_gene: TRBV19
CDR3aa: CASSIQVSSYNEQFF

j_gene: TRBJ2-3
v_gene: TRBV9
CDR3aa: CASSVGQGSTDTQYF

j_gene: TRBJ1-1
v_gene: TRBV10-3
CDR3aa: CAISESQGPNTEAFF

j_gene: TRBJ2-1
v_gene: TRBV11-2
CDR3aa: CASSRGTGIYNEQFF

j_gene: TRBJ2-7
v_gene: TRBV30
CDR3aa: CAWSVGYEQYF

j_gene: TRBJ2-3
v_gene: TRBV5-1
CDR3aa: CASSLAGSGTDTQYF

j_gene: TRBJ2-7
v_gene: TRBV27
CDR3aa: CASSAPLGEQYF

j_gene: TRBJ2-5
v_gene: TRBV7-9
CDR3aa: CASSLAGAETQYF

j_gene: TRBJ2-3
v_gene: TRBV6-4
CDR3aa: CASRLAGTDTQYF

j_gene: TRBJ2-5
v_gene: TRBV5-6
CDR3aa: CASSLAGSRETQYF

j_gene: TRBJ2-3
v_gene: TRBV7-2
CDR3aa: CASSLDGQASTDTQYF

j_gene: TRBJ2-7
v_gene: TRBV7-2
CDR3aa: CASSLESGSGTGLFEQYF

j_gene: TRBJ2-3
v_gene: TRBV11-3
CDR3aa: CASSRGYGGAGDTQYF

j_gene: TRBJ2-2
v_gene: TRBV5-1
CDR3aa: CASSFSGRTSGNGVGTGELFF

j_gene: TRBJ2-2
v_gene: TRBV28
CDR3aa: CASIYSGGKTGELFF

j_gene: TRBJ1-2
v_gene: TRBV19
CDR3aa: CASSPLGSREFNYGYTF

j_gene: TRBJ1-1
v_gene: TRBV5-1
CDR3aa: CASSLAQGTAPQSAFF

j_gene: TRBJ2-2
v_gene: TRBV6-6
CDR3aa: CASRGIGSTGELLF

j_gene: TRBJ1-3
v_gene: TRBV9
CDR3aa: CASSGGKEDRGRQGNTIYF

j_gene: TRBJ1-5
v_gene: TRBV28
CDR3aa: CASSLSGDSNQPQHF

j_gene: TRBJ2-7
v_gene: TRBV5-1
CDR3aa: CASSSNLGSYEQYF